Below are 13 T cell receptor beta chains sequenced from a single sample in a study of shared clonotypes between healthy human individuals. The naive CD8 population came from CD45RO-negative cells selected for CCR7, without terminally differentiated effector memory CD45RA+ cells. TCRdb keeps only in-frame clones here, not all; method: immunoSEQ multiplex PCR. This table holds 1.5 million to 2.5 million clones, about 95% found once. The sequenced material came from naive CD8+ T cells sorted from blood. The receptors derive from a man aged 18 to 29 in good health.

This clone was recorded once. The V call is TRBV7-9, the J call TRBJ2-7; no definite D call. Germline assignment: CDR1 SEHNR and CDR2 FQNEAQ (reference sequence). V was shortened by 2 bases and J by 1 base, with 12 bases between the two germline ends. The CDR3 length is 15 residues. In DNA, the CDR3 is TGTGCCAGCAGCTTACCCCTACGGAATTCCTACGAGCAGTACTTC. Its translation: CASSLPLRNSYEQYF.

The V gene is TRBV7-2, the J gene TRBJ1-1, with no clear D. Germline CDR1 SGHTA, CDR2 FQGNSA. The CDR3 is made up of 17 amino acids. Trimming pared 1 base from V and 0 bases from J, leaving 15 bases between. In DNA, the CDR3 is TGTGCCAGCAGCTTAGTAATTGGAGGGCTAATGAACACTGAAGCTTTCTTT. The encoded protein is CASSLVIGGLMNTEAFF.

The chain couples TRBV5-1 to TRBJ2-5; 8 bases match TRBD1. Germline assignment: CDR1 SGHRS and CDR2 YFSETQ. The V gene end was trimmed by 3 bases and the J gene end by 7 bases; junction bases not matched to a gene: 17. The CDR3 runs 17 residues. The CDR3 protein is CASSSPPGQGVLGTQYF. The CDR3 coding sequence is TGCGCCAGCAGCTCGCCTCCAGGACAGGGCGTATTGGGGACCCAGTACTTC. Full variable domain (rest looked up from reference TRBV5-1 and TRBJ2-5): KAGVTQTPRYLIKTRGQQVTLSCSPISGHRSVSWYQQTPGQGLQFLFEYFSETQRNKGNFPGRFSGRQFSNSRSEMNVSTLELGDSALYLCASSSPPGQGVLGTQYFGPGTRLLVL.

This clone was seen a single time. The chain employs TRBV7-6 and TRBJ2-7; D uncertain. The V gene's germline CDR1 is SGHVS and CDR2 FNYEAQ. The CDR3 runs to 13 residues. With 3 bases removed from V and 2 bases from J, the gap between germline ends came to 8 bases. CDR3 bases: TGTGCCAGCAGCTTTGAAAGCGCCTACGAGCAGTACTTC. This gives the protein CASSFESAYEQYF.

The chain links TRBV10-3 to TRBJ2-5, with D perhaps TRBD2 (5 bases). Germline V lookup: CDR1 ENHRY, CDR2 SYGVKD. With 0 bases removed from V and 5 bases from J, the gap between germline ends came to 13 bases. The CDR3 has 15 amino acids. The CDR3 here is CAISESNGVRETQYF. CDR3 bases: TGTGCCATCAGTGAGTCGAACGGGGTTCGGGAGACCCAGTACTTC.

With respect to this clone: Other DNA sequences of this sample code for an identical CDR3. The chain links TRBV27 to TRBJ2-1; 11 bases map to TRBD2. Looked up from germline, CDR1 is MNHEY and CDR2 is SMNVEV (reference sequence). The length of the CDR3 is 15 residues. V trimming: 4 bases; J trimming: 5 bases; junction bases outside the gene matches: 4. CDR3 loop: CASSSGTSGDNEQFF. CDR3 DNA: TGTGCCAGCAGTTCCGGGACTAGCGGAGACAATGAGCAGTTCTTC.

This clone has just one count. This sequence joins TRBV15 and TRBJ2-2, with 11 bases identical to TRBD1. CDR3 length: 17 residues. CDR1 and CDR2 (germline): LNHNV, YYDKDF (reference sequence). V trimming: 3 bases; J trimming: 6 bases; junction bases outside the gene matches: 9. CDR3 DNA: TGTGCCACCAGCAGGGACAGGGGGCGCTTAGGGGCCGGGGAGCTGTTTTTT. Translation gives CATSRDRGRLGAGELFF. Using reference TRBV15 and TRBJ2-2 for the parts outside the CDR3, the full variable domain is DAMVIQNPRYQVTQFGKPVTLSCSQTLNHNVMYWYQQKSSQAPKLLFHYYDKDFNNEADTPDNFQSRRPNTSFCFLDIRSPGLGDTAMYLCATSRDRGRLGAGELFFGEGSRLTVL.

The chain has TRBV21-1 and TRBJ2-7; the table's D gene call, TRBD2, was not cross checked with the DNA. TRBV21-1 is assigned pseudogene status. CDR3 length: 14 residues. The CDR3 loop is CASSMGRGDYEQYF. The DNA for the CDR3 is TGTGCCAGCAGCATGGGACGGGGGGACTACGAGCAGTACTTC.

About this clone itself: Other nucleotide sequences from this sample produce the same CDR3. CDR3 region: CASSEGQGLTYEQYF. CDR3 in DNA: TGTGCCAGCAGTGAAGGACAGGGTCTTACCTACGAGCAGTACTTC. The J gene is TRBJ2-7, the V gene TRBV2, with TRBD1 matching 7 bases. Per germline, CDR1 SNHLY and CDR2 FYNNEI. This CDR3 comprises 15 residues. J lost 2 bases, V lost 1 base, and 5 bases had no gene match.

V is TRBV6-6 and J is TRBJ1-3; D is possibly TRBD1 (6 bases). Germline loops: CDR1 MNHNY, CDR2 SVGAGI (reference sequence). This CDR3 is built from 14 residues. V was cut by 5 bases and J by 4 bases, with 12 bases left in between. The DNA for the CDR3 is TGTGCCAGCAGTCCTACAGGGCAAGGAAACACCATATATTTT. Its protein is CASSPTGQGNTIYF.

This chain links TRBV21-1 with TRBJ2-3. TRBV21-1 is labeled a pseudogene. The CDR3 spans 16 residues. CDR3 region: CASSAATRRTTDTQYF. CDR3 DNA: TGTGCCAGCAGCGCCGCGACCCGTAGGACCACAGATACGCAGTATTTT.

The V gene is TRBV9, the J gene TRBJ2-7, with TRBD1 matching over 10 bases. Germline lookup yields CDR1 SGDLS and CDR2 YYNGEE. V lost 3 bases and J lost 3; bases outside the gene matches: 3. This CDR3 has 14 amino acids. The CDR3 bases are TGTGCCAGCAGCGGGGGACAGGGGATCTACGAGCAGTACTTC. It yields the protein CASSGGQGIYEQYF.

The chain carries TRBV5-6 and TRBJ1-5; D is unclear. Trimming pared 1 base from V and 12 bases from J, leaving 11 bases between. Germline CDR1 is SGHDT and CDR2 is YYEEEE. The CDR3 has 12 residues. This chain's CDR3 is CASSLRRGNQHF. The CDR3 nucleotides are TGTGCCAGCAGCTTGAGACGGGGAAACCAGCATTTT. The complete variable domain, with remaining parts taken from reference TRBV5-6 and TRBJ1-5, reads DAGVTQSPTHLIKTRGQQVTLRCSPKSGHDTVSWYQQALGQGPQFIFQYYEEEERQRGNFPDRFSGHQFPNYSSELNVNALLLGDSALYLCASSLRRGNQHFGDGTRLSIL.